The T cell receptor beta chain under discussion was sequenced for a study of blood T cell repertoires in COVID-19. Overall study: Both acute and convalescent COVID-19 samples were obtained from the United States, Italy and Spain. Sample material is recorded as cDNA or gDNA derived from T cells, B-cell-depleted T cells, or PBMCs.

The Seattle patients joined while their infection was active and were tracked longitudinally afterward. Trimming took off 6 bases at V and 3 bases at J, with 10 bases between the two ends. This CDR3 is 13 amino acids long. This clone appeared a single time. Authors' analysis steps: How many nucleated cells were present was estimated from reference gene primer amplification. Clones were sequenced by immunoSEQ multiplex PCR, and TCRdb holds only the in-frame ones, with some missing. For V, J and clone size, that table is used; D and trimming come from the DNA. The data hold 150,000 to 200,000 clones, with around four fifths observed a single time.

The sample comprised peripheral blood. The TCR was taken from an elderly woman with COVID-19, enrolled during active disease. The chain uses TRBV12-3 or TRBV12-4 and TRBJ2-3, with D uncertain. CDR3 sequence (DNA): TGTGCCAGCAGGGAGAGCGTGACAGATACGCAGTATTTT. Residues: CASRESVTDTQYF.